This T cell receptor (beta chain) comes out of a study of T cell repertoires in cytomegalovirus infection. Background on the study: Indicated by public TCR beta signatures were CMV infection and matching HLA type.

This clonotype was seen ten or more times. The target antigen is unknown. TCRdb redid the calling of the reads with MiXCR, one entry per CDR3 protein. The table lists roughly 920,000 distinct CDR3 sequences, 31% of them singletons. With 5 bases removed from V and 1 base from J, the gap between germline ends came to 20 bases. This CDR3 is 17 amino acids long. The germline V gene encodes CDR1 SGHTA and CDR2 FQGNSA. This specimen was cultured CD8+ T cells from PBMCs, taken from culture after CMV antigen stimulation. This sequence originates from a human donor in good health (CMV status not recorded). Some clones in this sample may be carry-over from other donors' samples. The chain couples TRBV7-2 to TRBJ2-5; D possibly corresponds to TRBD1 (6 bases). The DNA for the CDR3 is TGTGCCAGCAGCGTTAGTATCTGGGAAGGGGGCCAAGAGACCCAGTACTTC. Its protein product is CASSVSIWEGGQETQYF.